This is a list of T cell receptor beta chains from one sample in a study of identical twins. TCRdb independently ran MiXCR on the 5' RACE reads; one entry per CDR3 protein. The table records roughly 750,000 distinct CDR3 sequences, around 20% of them present only once. Another study also made use of these data, one on T cells expressing NK-cell markers.

Sequenced sample: PBMCs. The receptors come from a woman between 18 and 29 years old in good health. Both conserved end residues are part of each CDR3. Each record gives: V gene, J gene, CDR3 protein.

TRBV20-1	TRBJ2-1	CSATKGEQFF
TRBV9	TRBJ2-3	CASSPGQESTDTQYF
TRBV7-2	TRBJ1-2	CASSSFDRAGGYTF
TRBV2	TRBJ2-3	CASGTLGASRDTQYF
TRBV20-1	TRBJ2-2	CSAPQMGENTGELFF
TRBV27	TRBJ1-5	CASKQGGQPQHF
TRBV29-1	TRBJ2-5	CSVSFPEGTQYF
TRBV7-8	TRBJ2-5	CASSSTHQGMETQYF
TRBV4-3	TRBJ2-1	CASSRPGTDMEQFF
TRBV12-3/TRBV12-4	TRBJ1-1	CASSLRDGQRGFF
TRBV29-1	TRBJ2-3	CSVEVGTDTQYF
TRBV6-2/TRBV6-3	TRBJ2-3	CASSFEQRGGLDTQYF
TRBV3-1	TRBJ2-1	CASSQGMNEQFF
TRBV15	TRBJ2-5	CATSRASLPGQKETQYF
TRBV28	TRBJ1-1	CASSFRGLNGFF
TRBV20-1	TRBJ1-4	CSVGFNEKLFF
TRBV7-9	TRBJ1-1	CAIRSGVLFTEAFF
TRBV20-1	TRBJ2-3	CSASLLGGGGPDTQYF
TRBV15	TRBJ2-1	CATSRGSGQGSNEQFF
TRBV12-3/TRBV12-4	TRBJ2-1	CASRVLGINEQFF
TRBV12-3/TRBV12-4	TRBJ1-4	CASGTGGNNEKLFF
TRBV20-1	TRBJ1-1	CSATKFDTEAFF